The 22 T cell receptor beta chains below come from one sample, sequenced in a study of glioma-infiltrating T cells after dendritic cell vaccination. The repertoire was sequenced with immunoSEQ multiplex PCR; TCRdb's copy has only in-frame clones and lacks some. The sample lists 90,000 or so clones, roughly 77% occurring once. The sample's time point: after dendritic cell vaccination, including at tumor progression/relapse. The specimen comprised blood, sampled after dendritic cell vaccination. These receptors were taken from a human donor with glioblastoma.

This clone was seen repeatedly, ten times or more. V is TRBV2 and J is TRBJ2-6; D is unclear. Trimming left V 2 bases short and J 4 bases short, with 9 bases between. CDR3 length equals 15 residues. CDR1 and CDR2 (germline): SNHLY, FYNNEI. The DNA of the CDR3 is TGTGCCAGCAGTGAATCGACAAGAGGGGCCAACGTCCTGACTTTC. Protein product: CASSESTRGANVLTF.

The chain combines TRBV7-6 with TRBJ1-1, with 7 bases matching TRBD1. Germline-derived CDR1 and CDR2 are SGHVS and FNYEAQ. V lost 1 base to trimming and J lost 4 bases; unmatched junction nucleotides: 9. This CDR3 has 16 residues. The CDR3 protein is CASSLVPGGQGTEAFF. CDR3 bases: TGTGCCAGCAGCTTAGTCCCAGGGGGTCAGGGCACTGAAGCTTTCTTT.

The V call is TRBV5-1, the J call TRBJ2-5; 8 bases are shared with TRBD1. The J segment lost 2 bases and the V segment lost 4 bases, leaving 16 bases of the junction unmatched. Germline assignment: CDR1 SGHRS and CDR2 YFSETQ. The CDR3 extends over 18 amino acids. DNA of the CDR3: TGCGCCAGCAGCGGCGGACAGGGCTCAAGCCGGGCACAAGAGACCCAGTACTTC. It translates to CASSGGQGSSRAQETQYF. Complete variable domain (other parts from reference TRBV5-1 and TRBJ2-5): KAGVTQTPRYLIKTRGQQVTLSCSPISGHRSVSWYQQTPGQGLQFLFEYFSETQRNKGNFPGRFSGRQFSNSRSEMNVSTLELGDSALYLCASSGGQGSSRAQETQYFGPGTRLLVL.

Judged by abundance, this clone is medium-sized. The V and J genes are TRBV6-1 and TRBJ2-7, with 8 bases that match TRBD2. This CDR3 has 15 amino acids. The V gene end was trimmed by 2 bases and the J gene end by 0 bases; junction bases not matched to a gene: 3. Germline values: CDR1 MNHNS, CDR2 SASEGT. The CDR3, as DNA: TGTGCCAGCAGTGAAAATAGCGGGGCCTCCTACGAGCAGTACGTC. Protein product: CASSENSGASYEQYV.

The chain employs TRBV5-1 and TRBJ1-6, with 8 nucleotides matching TRBD1. The CDR3 is 14 amino acids. Looked up from germline, CDR1 is SGHRS and CDR2 is YFSETQ. V lost 4 bases and J lost 8; bases outside the gene matches: 5. In nucleotides, the CDR3 is TGCGCCAGCAGCCAACAGGGGGGGGATTCACCCCTCCACTTT. Translated: CASSQQGGDSPLHF.

The chain uses TRBV5-6 and TRBJ1-2, with 8 bases aligning to TRBD1. Germline CDR1 is SGHDT and CDR2 is YYEEEE. The length of the CDR3 is 15 residues. J lost 9 bases, V lost 4 bases, and 14 bases had no gene match. Here the CDR3 DNA reads TGTGCCAGCAGCAAAGGACAGGGCCCGCGACTAAGCTACACCTTC. Amino acid sequence: CASSKGQGPRLSYTF.

The J gene is TRBJ1-5, the V gene TRBV2; 9 bases match TRBD1. Germline CDR1 SNHLY, CDR2 FYNNEI. Unmatched junction bases numbered 4, after V lost 4 bases and J lost 3 bases. This CDR3 is 15 amino acids long. The CDR3 DNA is TGTGCCAGCAGTGGACAGGGGGTTTTCAATCAGCCCCAGCATTTT. This gives the protein CASSGQGVFNQPQHF.

This chain connects TRBV19 to TRBJ2-7; TRBD2 agrees at 8 bases. The CDR3 has 15 residues. Germline-derived CDR1 and CDR2 are LNHDA and SQIVND (reference sequence). V lost 3 bases to trimming and J lost 2 bases; unmatched junction nucleotides: 6. As DNA, the CDR3 is TGTGCCAGTAGTATCACGGGAGGGCCGGCCTACGAGCAGTACGTC. This codes for CASSITGGPAYEQYV.

The chain combines TRBV25-1 with TRBJ1-5; D is unclear. Germline CDR1 and CDR2: MGHDK and SYGVNS. The CDR3 contains 14 residues. V lost 3 bases and J 3 bases, leaving 9 bases between the germline ends. In nucleotides, the CDR3 is TGTGCCAGCAGTGACGTTTTCCTCAATCAGCCCCAGCATTTT. This translates into CASSDVFLNQPQHF. Filled out from reference TRBV25-1 and TRBJ1-5, the complete variable domain reads EADIYQTPRYLVIGTGKKITLECSQTMGHDKMYWYQQDPGMELHLIHYSYGVNSTEKGDLSSESTVSRIRTEHFPLTLESARPSHTSQYLCASSDVFLNQPQHFGDGTRLSIL.

The V and J genes are TRBV19 and TRBJ2-2; D unclear. Germline loops: CDR1 LNHDA, CDR2 SQIVND (reference sequence). This CDR3 is built from 13 residues. Between the trimmed V and J ends, which lost 3 bases and 7 bases, there was a span of 9 bases. Written as DNA, the CDR3 is TGTGCCAGTAGTATTAACACCATCGGGGAGCTGTTTTTT. This sequence encodes CASSINTIGELFF.

This clone was counted between two and nine times. The junction departs from germline at one end; a sequencing error may be responsible. The V and J genes are TRBV6-5 and TRBJ2-7; D might be TRBD2 (5 bases). This CDR3 has 15 amino acids. The germline CDR1 and CDR2 sequences are MNHEY and SVGAGI. DNA for the CDR3: TGTGCCATCAGTGTACCCCGGGCCTCCTCGGGAGAGCAGTACTTC. This sequence encodes CAISVPRASSGEQYF.

The chain links TRBV25-1 to TRBJ2-5; 10 nucleotides line up with TRBD1. Unmatched junction bases numbered 3, after V lost 1 base and J lost 4 bases. Germline-derived CDR1 and CDR2 are MGHDK and SYGVNS. This CDR3 is 15 amino acids long. The DNA of the CDR3 is TGTGCCAGCAGTGAATGGCGGGACAGGGGAGAGACCCAGTACTTC. Its protein product is CASSEWRDRGETQYF.

The V and J genes are TRBV5-4 and TRBJ2-2, with TRBD1 matching 10 bases. Germline loops: CDR1 SGHNT, CDR2 YYREEE (reference sequence). The CDR3 consists of 15 residues. Unmatched junction bases numbered 4, after V lost 5 bases and J lost 3 bases. Here the CDR3 reads CASRKTGGDTGELFF. In DNA, the CDR3 is TGTGCCAGCAGGAAGACAGGGGGCGACACCGGGGAGCTGTTTTTT.

The chain links TRBV7-9 to TRBJ2-1; 11 bases match TRBD2. From germline, CDR1 is SEHNR and CDR2 FQNEAQ (reference sequence). There are 17 residues in the CDR3. V trimming: 5 bases; J trimming: 0 bases; junction bases outside the gene matches: 6. CDR3 loop: CASSLTSGAFSYNEQFF. The CDR3 nucleotides read TGTGCCAGCAGCCTGACTAGCGGGGCCTTCTCCTACAATGAGCAGTTCTTC.

V usage is TRBV2 and J usage is TRBJ1-5; 9 bases line up with TRBD1. This CDR3 spans 14 amino acids. V lost 2 bases and J lost 6; bases outside the gene matches: 2. Germline V CDR1 and CDR2: SNHLY, FYNNEI. As DNA, the CDR3 is TGTGCCAGCAGTGAAACAGGGGGCCGTCAGCCCCAGCATTTT. This translates into CASSETGGRQPQHF.

CDR3 DNA sequence: TGTGCCAGCAGCCCCCGAATGGGCAAAGGGGGCGAGACCCAGTACTTC. This translates into CASSPRMGKGGETQYF. V gene TRBV7-2 combines with J gene TRBJ2-5, with TRBD1 matching over 7 bases. The germline V gene encodes CDR1 SGHTA and CDR2 FQGNSA. The CDR3 length is 16 residues. With 5 bases clipped from V and 5 bases from J, the junction kept 14 bases outside the gene matches.

The chain carries TRBV10-2 and TRBJ2-7, with 9 bases lining up with TRBD1. Per germline, CDR1 WSHSY and CDR2 SAAADI. The CDR3 extends over 15 amino acids. Trimming removed 3 bases from V and 4 bases from J; junction bases left unmatched: 7. In DNA, the CDR3 is TGCGCCAGCAGTGATAACGGACAGGGGCGATACGAGCAGTACTTC. This codes for CASSDNGQGRYEQYF.

The CDR3 DNA reads TGTGCCAGCAGCTTAGAGGGACAGGTAACTCAGCCCCAGCATTTT. Its translation is CASSLEGQVTQPQHF. The chain is built from TRBV7-2 and TRBJ1-5; 8 bases fit TRBD1. With V trimmed by 1 base and J by 6 bases, 5 bases remained unmatched. The CDR3 is 15 residues long. Germline V gene data show CDR1 as SGHTA and CDR2 as FQGNSA.

This chain links TRBV19 with TRBJ2-2, with a possible D match to TRBD1 (6 bases). Trimming took 7 bases from V and 4 from J, leaving 19 bases between them. The CDR3 extends over 16 amino acids. Germline V gene data show CDR1 as LNHDA and CDR2 as SQIVND (reference sequence). The CDR3 DNA is TGTGCCAGTACCGTTAACAGGGATGGTGGCACCGGGGAGCTGTTTTTT. It encodes CASTVNRDGGTGELFF.

The chain couples TRBV5-1 to TRBJ2-2; 10 bases fit TRBD2. This CDR3 spans 17 amino acids. V shed 4 bases, J shed 6 bases, and the junction held 12 bases outside the gene matches. Germline V gene lookup returns CDR1 SGHRS and CDR2 YFSETQ. The CDR3 protein is CASSMRPGTSVAGELFF. The CDR3 DNA follows: TGCGCCAGCAGCATGCGCCCCGGGACTAGCGTGGCCGGGGAGCTGTTTTTT.

The rearrangement joins TRBV7-3 to TRBJ2-7; 14 bases map to TRBD2. The V and J ends lost 0 bases and 6 bases, in that order; junction bases with no gene match: 1. This CDR3 contains 15 residues. CDR1 and CDR2 from the germline V gene are SGHTA and FQGTGA. The CDR3 nucleotides read TGTGCCAGCAGCTTAACGGGACTAGCGGGAGTCGAGCAGTACGTC. Encoded protein: CASSLTGLAGVEQYV.

This chain connects TRBV11-2 to TRBJ2-7; 7 bases agree with TRBD2. Germline CDR1 SGHAT, CDR2 FQNNGV. The length of the CDR3 is 15 residues. With 1 base clipped from V and 2 bases from J, the junction kept 5 bases outside the gene matches. In nucleotides, the CDR3 is TGTGCCAGCAGCTTAGCTAGCGGCCCGCCCTACGAGCAGTACGTC. Translation gives CASSLASGPPYEQYV.